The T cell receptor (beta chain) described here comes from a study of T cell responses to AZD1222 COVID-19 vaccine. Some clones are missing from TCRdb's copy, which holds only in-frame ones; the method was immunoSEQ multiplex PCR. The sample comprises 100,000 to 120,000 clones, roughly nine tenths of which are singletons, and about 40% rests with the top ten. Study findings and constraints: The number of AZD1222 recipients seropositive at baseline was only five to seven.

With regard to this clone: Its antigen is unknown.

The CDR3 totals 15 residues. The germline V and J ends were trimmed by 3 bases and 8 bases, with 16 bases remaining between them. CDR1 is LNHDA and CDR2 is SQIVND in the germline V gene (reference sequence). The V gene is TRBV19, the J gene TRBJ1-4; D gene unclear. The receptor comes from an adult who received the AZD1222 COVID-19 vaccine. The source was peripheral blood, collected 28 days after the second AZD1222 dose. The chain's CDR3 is CASSIIRAVGEKLFF. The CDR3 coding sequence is TGTGCCAGTAGTATCATTCGGGCGGTCGGAGAAAAACTGTTTTTT.